This T cell receptor (beta chain) was sequenced during a study of shared clonotypes between healthy human individuals. Study conclusions and caveats: Naive subsets generally exceeded memory subsets in estimated richness. Although depth was large, rarefaction showed that sequencing of the sorted subsets was incomplete.

Germline CDR1 is WNHNN and CDR2 is SYGVQD (reference sequence). CDR3 size: 16 residues. V lost 2 bases and J lost 3, with 17 bases in between. Using immunoSEQ multiplex PCR, the repertoire was profiled, and TCRdb retains in-frame clones only, with some absent. The sample shows about 2.5 million clones, around 93% of them seen only once. Remarks on this clone: Its target is unknown.

This rearrangement joins TRBV10-1 to TRBJ2-7, with D tentatively TRBD2 (6 bases). The sequence came from a man aged 18 to 29 in good health. Some clones in this sample may be carry-over from other donors' samples. The sample consisted of naive CD4+ T cells from PBMCs. Subset denoted: CD45RA+ positively selected. The CDR3 protein is CASSERGGTEFYEQYF. CDR3 nucleotides: TGCGCCAGCAGTGAGAGAGGCGGGACGGAATTCTACGAGCAGTACTTC.